Following are 17 T cell receptor beta chains from one sample sequenced in a study of cytomegalovirus exposure and HLA in healthy donors. PCR amplification relied on 60 Vbeta primers (plus 13 Jbeta primers). Some clones are missing from TCRdb's copy, which holds only in-frame ones; the method was immunoSEQ multiplex PCR. The data show over 150,000 clones, with over 65% seen just once and 3.5% to 4.5% held by the top ten. Sequenced input: PBMCs. These receptors all stem from a woman aged 55 to 70 in good health and CMV-seropositive.

This sequence joins TRBV6-5 and TRBJ2-1, with D possibly matching TRBD2 (5 bases). Germline CDR1 is MNHEY and CDR2 is SVGAGI. V lost 0 bases, J lost 9 bases, and 12 bases lay in between. This CDR3 contains 14 residues. This CDR3 is CASSYSGVASEQFF. The CDR3 nucleotides are TGTGCCAGCAGTTACTCCGGGGTAGCAAGTGAGCAGTTCTTC.

V and J are TRBV7-3 and TRBJ2-1; D perhaps matches TRBD2 (5 bases). The V end was cut by 8 bases, the J end by 6 bases, with 8 bases between. Germline V gene data show CDR1 as SGHTA and CDR2 as FQGTGA. The CDR3 has 11 amino acids. The CDR3 loop reads CASGRANEQFF. As DNA, the CDR3 is TGTGCCAGCGGGCGGGCCAATGAGCAGTTCTTC.

The chain has TRBV7-2 and TRBJ2-3, with unresolved D. This CDR3 region has 13 residues. Trimming stripped 3 bases from V and 2 bases from J, with 6 bases between. Germline V gives CDR1 SGHTA, CDR2 FQGNSA. CDR3 protein: CASSLETTDTQYF. Here the CDR3 DNA reads TGTGCCAGCAGCTTGGAGACCACAGATACGCAGTATTTT.

The rearrangement uses TRBV25-1 and TRBJ1-6; D not resolved. V was clipped by 0 bases and J by 7 bases, with 4 bases between them. The CDR3 runs 13 residues. CDR1 is MGHDK and CDR2 is SYGVNS in the germline V gene. The CDR3 DNA sequence: TGTGCCAGCAGTGAATATCAGAATTCACCCCTCCACTTT. It specifies CASSEYQNSPLHF. Variable domain in full (rest from reference TRBV25-1 and TRBJ1-6): EADIYQTPRYLVIGTGKKITLECSQTMGHDKMYWYQQDPGMELHLIHYSYGVNSTEKGDLSSESTVSRIRTEHFPLTLESARPSHTSQYLCASSEYQNSPLHFGNGTRLTVT.

The chain is built from TRBV19 and TRBJ1-5; TRBD1 agrees at 8 bases. The germline V gene has CDR1 LNHDA and CDR2 SQIVND (reference sequence). V gave up 2 bases and J gave up 4 bases; unmatched junction bases: 10. This CDR3 is 17 amino acids long. In DNA, the CDR3 is TGTGCCAGTAGTATACAGAGACAGGGGCTAGGTAATCAGCCCCAGCATTTT. It translates to CASSIQRQGLGNQPQHF.

As regards this clone: Other nucleotide sequences from this sample produce the same CDR3. The V and J genes are TRBV19 and TRBJ2-7, with TRBD1 matching 10 bases. V was clipped by 3 bases and J by 5 bases; unmatched bases: 4. The CDR3 length is 14 residues. Germline loops: CDR1 LNHDA, CDR2 SQIVND (reference sequence). Here the CDR3 DNA reads TGTGCCAGTAGTATCAAGACAGGGGGCCACGAGCAGTACTTC. Translated, it gives CASSIKTGGHEQYF.

In the case of this clone: Relative to the germline gene, one junction end is altered; a read error may explain this. The V gene is TRBV7-9, the J gene TRBJ2-6, with a tentative D call TRBD1 (5 bases). Germline V lookup: CDR1 SEHNR, CDR2 FQNEAQ (reference sequence). The CDR3 loop spans 16 amino acids. The CDR3 DNA is TGTGCCAGCAGCTTAGCGCTTGGGTCTGGGGCCAACGGCCTGACTTTC. Translated, it gives CASSLALGSGANGLTF. The complete variable domain, with remaining parts taken from reference TRBV7-9 and TRBJ2-6, reads DTGVSQNPRHKITKRGQNVTFRCDPISEHNRLYWYRQTLGQGPEFLTYFQNEAQLEKSRLLSDRFSAERPKGSFSTLEIQRTEQGDSAMYLCASSLALGSGANGLTFGAGSRLTVL.

This clone was picked up a small number of times. The chain couples TRBV7-2 to TRBJ1-5, with 8 bases lining up with TRBD1. Per the germline V gene, CDR1 is SGHTA and CDR2 is FQGNSA. The CDR3 is 18 residues long. The V and J ends lost 2 bases and 1 base, in that order; junction bases with no gene match: 10. DNA of the CDR3: TGTGCCAGCAGCTTACGCTCAGGGGGCCTCGGGAGCAATCAGCCCCAGCATTTT. This translates into CASSLRSGGLGSNQPQHF.

The rearrangement joins TRBV19 to TRBJ1-2, with 7 bases matching TRBD1. The CDR3 loop spans 13 amino acids. The V gene end was trimmed by 5 bases and the J gene end by 6 bases; junction bases not matched to a gene: 6. Per the germline V gene, CDR1 is LNHDA and CDR2 is SQIVND (reference sequence). The CDR3 coding sequence is TGTGCCAGTAGTGCCCCCGACAGGGATGGCTACACCTTC. Its translation: CASSAPDRDGYTF.

This chain joins TRBV11-2 and TRBJ2-6; D might be TRBD1 (5 bases). Germline CDR1 reads SGHAT; CDR2 reads FQNNGV. The V end lost 1 base, the J end lost 0 bases, and 13 bases lay between the germline ends. The CDR3 contains 18 residues. DNA for the CDR3: TGTGCCAGCAGCTTAGTCGGACATACTCTCTCTGGGGCCAACGTCCTGACTTTC. Its protein is CASSLVGHTLSGANVLTF.

The chain is built from TRBV5-1 and TRBJ2-5, with 9 bases identical to TRBD2. The V gene's germline CDR1 is SGHRS and CDR2 YFSETQ. Unmatched junction bases numbered 3, after V lost 5 bases and J lost 4 bases. The CDR3 spans 13 residues. CDR3 protein: CASRDSGGETQYF. CDR3 DNA: TGCGCCAGCAGGGATAGCGGGGGAGAGACCCAGTACTTC.

The chain links TRBV5-1 to TRBJ1-3; the match to TRBD1 covers 9 bases. The germline V gene has CDR1 SGHRS and CDR2 YFSETQ. The CDR3 length is 15 residues. J was trimmed by 5 bases and V by 3 bases; bases with no gene match: 6. CDR3 sequence: CASSSGTGIRNTIYF. CDR3 DNA sequence: TGCGCCAGCAGCTCCGGGACAGGGATCCGAAACACCATATATTTT.

V is TRBV4-1 and J is TRBJ1-2; no firm D call. The germline V gene has CDR1 MGHRA and CDR2 YSYEKL. CDR3 length: 14 residues. V lost 1 base and J 6 bases, leaving 12 bases between the germline ends. CDR3 coding DNA: TGCGCCAGCAGCCAAGTAATGGCAGGCCATGGCTACACCTTC. Amino acids: CASSQVMAGHGYTF.

This clone was recorded a few times. The V and J genes are TRBV19 and TRBJ2-1; 9 bases match TRBD2. The V gene end was trimmed by 5 bases and the J gene end by 2 bases; junction bases not matched to a gene: 10. The germline gives CDR1 LNHDA, CDR2 SQIVND (reference sequence). The CDR3 covers 17 residues. The CDR3 coding sequence is TGTGCCAGTAGTTCTATCCTAGCGGGAATGACCTACAATGAGCAGTTCTTC. Amino acids: CASSSILAGMTYNEQFF.

This sequence joins TRBV5-4 and TRBJ1-1; the D gene is possibly TRBD1 (6 bases). The CDR3 extends over 12 amino acids. CDR1 and CDR2 from the germline V gene are SGHNT and YYREEE (reference sequence). CDR3 DNA sequence: TGTGCATTGGGGGCAATAGCGGGTGAAGCTTTCTTT. This gives the protein CALGAIAGEAFF. Drawing the rest from reference TRBV5-4 and TRBJ1-1, the complete variable domain is ETGVTQSPTHLIKTRGQQVTLRCSSQSGHNTVSWYQQALGQGPQFIFQYYREEENGRGNFPPRFSGLQFPNYSSELNVNALELDDSALYLCALGAIAGEAFFGQGTRLTVV.

The rearrangement uses TRBV10-3 and TRBJ1-6; D is possibly TRBD1 (6 bases). V was trimmed by 0 bases and J by 10 bases, leaving 10 bases between them. The CDR3 length is 14 residues. CDR1 and CDR2 from the germline V gene are ENHRY and SYGVKD. The CDR3 sequence: CAISESATGSPLHF. In nucleotides, the CDR3 is TGTGCCATCAGTGAGTCAGCTACAGGGTCACCCCTCCACTTT.

The CDR3 loop reads CASSFIGVNNEKLFF. The CDR3 DNA reads as TGTGCCAGCAGTTTCATCGGAGTTAATAATGAAAAACTGTTTTTT. This chain links TRBV27 with TRBJ1-4; D is uncertain. The V gene's germline CDR1 is MNHEY and CDR2 SMNVEV (reference sequence). The germline V and J ends were trimmed by 3 bases and 4 bases, with 12 bases remaining between them. The CDR3 covers 15 residues.